One sample yielded the 25 T cell receptor beta chains listed below, sequenced in a study of blood T cell repertoires in COVID-19. TCRdb's copy holds only in-frame clones and misses some; the assay was immunoSEQ multiplex PCR. Of hundreds of thousands of clones in the sample, more than 75% were seen once. Material: peripheral blood. The receptors shown here come from a woman in her 50s with active or convalescent COVID-19.

This clone showed up just once. The chain joins TRBV11-2 to TRBJ2-3; a weak D match, TRBD2 (6 bases). The CDR3 extends over 16 amino acids. Germline V gene data show CDR1 as SGHAT and CDR2 as FQNNGV. The germline V and J ends were trimmed by 0 bases and 0 bases, with 10 bases remaining between them. This chain's CDR3 is CASSLERGTSTDTQYF. For the CDR3, the DNA is TGTGCCAGCAGCTTAGAGCGCGGGACGAGCACAGATACGCAGTATTTT.

The V gene is TRBV29-1, the J gene TRBJ1-3; 7 bases map to TRBD1. The ends lost 3 bases at V and 0 bases at J; junction bases unmatched: 11. This CDR3 has 17 amino acids. The germline gives CDR1 SQVTM, CDR2 ANQGSEA. The CDR3 DNA reads TGCAGCGTTGATGCTTCCGGGACAGAGAGCTCTGGAAACACCATATATTTT. Its protein is CSVDASGTESSGNTIYF.

This rearrangement joins TRBV21-1 to TRBJ1-2; the table assigns TRBD1, which was not confirmed against the DNA. TRBV21-1 is a listed pseudogene. The CDR3 has 13 amino acids. CDR3 coding DNA: TGTGCCAGCAGCGGCAGGGGGCGGGATGGCTACACCTTC. Amino acid sequence: CASSGRGRDGYTF.

The chain carries TRBV18 and TRBJ1-2; 8 positions agree with TRBD1. Trimming cost V 4 bases and J 10 bases; bases outside gene matches: 11. This CDR3 has 14 amino acids. Germline V gene sequence: CDR1 KGHSH, CDR2 LQKENI. Here the CDR3 DNA reads TGTGCCAGCTCACGACTGGACAGGGTTGTGGACTACACCTTC. Amino acid sequence: CASSRLDRVVDYTF.

The J gene is TRBJ2-3, the V gene TRBV27; TRBD1 matches at 12 bases. The V and J ends lost 6 bases and 6 bases, in that order; junction bases with no gene match: 7. The CDR3 extends over 15 amino acids. Germline lookup yields CDR1 MNHEY and CDR2 SMNVEV (reference sequence). CDR3 in amino acids: CASSPGQGARDTQYF. CDR3 sequence (DNA): TGTGCCAGCAGCCCGGGACAGGGGGCGCGGGATACGCAGTATTTT.

The chain uses TRBV7-3 and TRBJ2-6; D remains unclear. Trimming took off 4 bases at V and 0 bases at J, with 10 bases between the two ends. CDR3 length: 16 residues. The V gene's germline CDR1 is SGHTA and CDR2 FQGTGA. The CDR3 DNA reads TGTGCCAGCAGCTCCGTTCGTGTCTCTGGGGCCAACGTCCTGACTTTC. Translated, it gives CASSSVRVSGANVLTF.

The rearrangement uses TRBV9 and TRBJ1-1, with a tentative D call TRBD1 (6 bases). The V gene's germline CDR1 is SGDLS and CDR2 YYNGEE. This CDR3 is built from 17 residues. With 3 bases removed from V and 2 bases from J, the gap between germline ends came to 20 bases. DNA of the CDR3: TGTGCCAGCAGCGCCGCCAAAGGGGGGGGCCTTAACACTGAAGCTTTCTTT. Protein: CASSAAKGGGLNTEAFF. Filled out from reference TRBV9 and TRBJ1-1, the complete variable domain reads DSGVTQTPKHLITATGQRVTLRCSPRSGDLSVYWYQQSLDQGLQFLIQYYNGEERAKGNILERFSAQQFPDLHSELNLSSLELGDSALYFCASSAAKGGGLNTEAFFGQGTRLTVV.

The rearrangement uses TRBV6-5 and TRBJ1-1; D may be TRBD1 (5 bases). The CDR3 is 15 amino acids. Germline lookup yields CDR1 MNHEY and CDR2 SVGAGI. The ends were cut back, 2 bases at V and 2 bases at J, with 12 bases in the middle. The CDR3 region has the DNA TGTGCCAGCAGTTACCTGTCGGGGGGAAACACTGAAGCTTTCTTT. This encodes CASSYLSGGNTEAFF.

This sequence joins TRBV6-6 and TRBJ2-1; 9 bases line up with TRBD2. CDR1 and CDR2 (germline): MNHNY, SVGAGI (reference sequence). The CDR3 is 15 amino acids. V trimming: 8 bases; J trimming: 0 bases; junction bases outside the gene matches: 5. The CDR3 sequence: CASRSGGHSYNEQFF. In nucleotides, the CDR3 is TGTGCCAGCCGTAGCGGGGGCCACTCCTACAATGAGCAGTTCTTC.

V and J are TRBV5-1 and TRBJ1-1, with 7 bases lining up with TRBD1. Losses at the gene ends were 0 bases for V and 4 bases for J; bases not matched to a gene: 3. The germline gives CDR1 SGHRS, CDR2 YFSETQ. The CDR3 is made up of 14 amino acids. CDR3 sequence (DNA): TGCGCCAGCAGCTTGGAGGGGGCTAGCACTGAAGCTTTCTTT. The encoded protein is CASSLEGASTEAFF. Using reference TRBV5-1 and TRBJ1-1 for the parts outside the CDR3, the full variable domain is KAGVTQTPRYLIKTRGQQVTLSCSPISGHRSVSWYQQTPGQGLQFLFEYFSETQRNKGNFPGRFSGRQFSNSRSEMNVSTLELGDSALYLCASSLEGASTEAFFGQGTRLTVV.

The chain employs TRBV10-3 and TRBJ1-1; D unclear. This CDR3 comprises 15 residues. The V end was cut by 3 bases, the J end by 2 bases, with 13 bases between. From germline, CDR1 is ENHRY and CDR2 SYGVKD. For the CDR3, the DNA is TGTGCCATCAGTGATCTGCTCAGAAATAACACTGAAGCTTTCTTT. This encodes CAISDLLRNNTEAFF.

This sequence joins TRBV2 and TRBJ1-5, with 8 positions matching TRBD1. The CDR3 spans 14 residues. Germline V gene sequence: CDR1 SNHLY, CDR2 FYNNEI. The trim removed 8 bases at V and 0 bases at J, leaving 3 bases unmatched. The CDR3 region is CASLDRDSNQPQHF. The CDR3 DNA reads as TGTGCCAGCCTGGACAGGGATAGCAATCAGCCCCAGCATTTT.

The chain's CDR3 is CASSPHSGGSDTQYF. Written as DNA, the CDR3 is TGTGCCAGCAGCCCACATAGCGGGGGGTCAGATACGCAGTATTTT. The chain carries TRBV7-2 and TRBJ2-3, with TRBD2 matching over 10 bases. Germline CDR1 SGHTA, CDR2 FQGNSA. J gave up 4 bases and V 5 bases, and 6 bases lay outside the gene matches. The CDR3 sequence is 15 residues long.

The rearrangement joins TRBV28 to TRBJ1-1; 9 bases are a match to TRBD1. Germline loops: CDR1 MDHEN, CDR2 SYDVKM. J gave up 4 bases and V 7 bases, and 7 bases lay outside the gene matches. This CDR3 spans 14 amino acids. CDR3 coding DNA: TGTGCCAGCATTGGACAGGGGCAGGGCACTGAAGCTTTCTTT. Translation gives CASIGQGQGTEAFF.

The chain recombines TRBV3-1 (or the pseudogene TRBV3-2) with TRBJ2-7; 10 bases are a match to TRBD1. The germline CDR1 and CDR2 sequences are LGHDT and YNNKEL (reference sequence). The CDR3 contains 14 residues. V shed 3 bases and J 3 bases; nucleotides not matched to a gene: 2. CDR3 in amino acids: CASSHGDRGYEQYF. The CDR3 bases are TGTGCCAGCAGCCACGGGGACAGGGGCTACGAGCAGTACTTC.

The V call is TRBV3-1 (or the pseudogene TRBV3-2), the J call TRBJ2-2; 9 nucleotides align to TRBD1. V gave up 1 base and J gave up 7 bases; unmatched junction bases: 4. There are 15 residues in the CDR3. Germline V lookup: CDR1 LGHDT, CDR2 YNNKEL (reference sequence). For the CDR3, the DNA is TGTGCCAGCAGCCAAGTACAGGGGGCGGTCGGGGAGCTGTTTTTT. As protein: CASSQVQGAVGELFF.

V usage is TRBV9 and J usage is TRBJ1-6; 7 nucleotides match TRBD1. This CDR3 has 15 residues. Per germline, CDR1 SGDLS and CDR2 YYNGEE. Trimming cost V 3 bases and J 3 bases; bases outside gene matches: 3. CDR3 protein: CASSAGDSYNSPLHF. The CDR3 nucleotides are TGTGCCAGCAGCGCGGGGGACAGCTATAATTCACCCCTCCACTTT.

J is TRBJ2-3 and V is TRBV7-6; TRBD2 matches at 8 bases. V lost 5 bases to trimming and J lost 2 bases; unmatched junction nucleotides: 6. CDR3 length: 15 residues. Germline V lookup: CDR1 SGHVS, CDR2 FNYEAQ. The CDR3 bases are TGTGCCAGCAGCGCCTTAGCGGGGCCCACAGATACGCAGTATTTT. Its translation: CASSALAGPTDTQYF.

The chain uses TRBV14 and TRBJ1-3; D might be TRBD1 (6 bases). This CDR3 contains 15 residues. The germline V gene has CDR1 SGHDN and CDR2 FVKESK. V was shortened by 2 bases and J by 0 bases, with 8 bases between the two germline ends. CDR3 sequence (DNA): TGTGCCAGCAGCCAATTAGGGGGCTCTGGAAACACCATATATTTT. The encoded protein is CASSQLGGSGNTIYF.

This chain links TRBV4-1 with TRBJ1-6; 7 positions agree with TRBD1. Germline V gene data show CDR1 as MGHRA and CDR2 as YSYEKL. V trimming: 1 base; J trimming: 6 bases; junction bases outside the gene matches: 6. The CDR3 extends over 16 amino acids. The chain's CDR3 is CASSQVRGSRNSPLHF. DNA for the CDR3: TGCGCCAGCAGCCAAGTCAGGGGGTCGCGTAATTCACCCCTCCACTTT.

The CDR3 is CASSDGLSYEQYF. DNA for the CDR3: TGTGCCAGCAGCGACGGACTGTCCTACGAGCAGTACTTC. This chain connects TRBV7-9 to TRBJ2-7; TRBD2 might be the D (5 bases). In germline, CDR1 is SEHNR, CDR2 FQNEAQ (reference sequence). The CDR3 spans 13 residues. V lost 5 bases to trimming and J lost 1 base, with 9 bases between them.

As DNA, the CDR3 is TGTGCCAGTAGTATAGATCTACCGAGCGGAGCTAGAAATGAGCAGTTCTTC. Amino acid sequence: CASSIDLPSGARNEQFF. The V and J genes are TRBV19 and TRBJ2-1; maybe TRBD2 (5 bases). This CDR3 is 17 amino acids long. V was trimmed by 0 bases and J by 7 bases, leaving 19 bases between them. CDR1 and CDR2 (germline): LNHDA, SQIVND (reference sequence).

This chain joins TRBV5-4 and TRBJ1-2, with TRBD1 as a possible D gene (5 bases). The CDR3 is 14 amino acids. Germline V lookup: CDR1 SGHNT, CDR2 YYREEE (reference sequence). Trimming removed 3 bases at V and 0 bases at J, with 9 bases between. The CDR3 bases are TGTGCCAGCAGCTCATGGGGCGCTAACTATGGCTACACCTTC. Protein sequence: CASSSWGANYGYTF.

This chain links TRBV7-8 with TRBJ2-7; D possibly corresponds to TRBD1 (5 bases). CDR1 and CDR2 (germline): SGHVS, FQNEAQ. The CDR3 contains 13 residues. The V end lost 3 bases, the J end lost 3 bases, and 9 bases lay between the germline ends. The CDR3 spells CASSLTANYEQYF. The DNA for the CDR3 is TGTGCCAGCAGCTTGACAGCCAACTACGAGCAGTACTTC.

The V and J genes are TRBV7-3 and TRBJ2-2; 11 bases line up with TRBD2. Germline lookup yields CDR1 SGHTA and CDR2 FQGTGA. With V trimmed by 3 bases and J by 1 base, 4 bases remained unmatched. The CDR3 has 17 amino acids. The CDR3 here is CASSFWTSGQNTGELFF. The CDR3 coding sequence is TGTGCCAGCAGCTTCTGGACTAGCGGGCAGAACACCGGGGAGCTGTTTTTT.